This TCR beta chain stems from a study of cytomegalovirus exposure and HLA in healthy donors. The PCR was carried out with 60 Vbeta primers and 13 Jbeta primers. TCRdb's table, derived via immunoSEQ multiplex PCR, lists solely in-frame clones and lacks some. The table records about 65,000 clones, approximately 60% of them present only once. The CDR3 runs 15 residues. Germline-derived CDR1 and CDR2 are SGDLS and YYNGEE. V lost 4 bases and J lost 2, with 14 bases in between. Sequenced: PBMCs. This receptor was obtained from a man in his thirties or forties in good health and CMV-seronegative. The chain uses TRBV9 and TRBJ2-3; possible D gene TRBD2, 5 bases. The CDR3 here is CASSRVSGHTDTQYF. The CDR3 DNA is TGTGCCAGCAGCAGAGTCAGCGGCCACACAGATACGCAGTATTTT.